This TCR beta chain was retrieved from a study of beta chain features in type 1 diabetes. Study-wide background: Patients shared similar age, gender and cell yields with healthy donors.

The sample holds a few counts of this clone. Its specificity is not known. J gave up 1 base and V 2 bases, and 5 bases lay outside the gene matches. Germline V lookup: CDR1 MNHEY, CDR2 SVGAGI. The CDR3 loop spans 16 amino acids. CD4+ cells of the naive, central memory, regulatory and stem cell-like memory types were sorted via CD45RO/CCR7/CD25/CD127/CD95/CD27. Isolated RNA was reverse transcribed in full, so expressed TCRB transcripts were sequenced. Clones were read by immunoSEQ multiplex PCR, and TCRdb kept only the in-frame ones, dropping some. The sample has about 700,000 clones; roughly 12% are singletons. Whole-study findings and limits: Sequencing from cDNA could over-represent high-TCR-expressing cells. All four CD4+ subsets of Type 1 diabetes patients contained TCRB CDR3s that were moderately but significantly shorter.

The sequenced material came from naive CD4+ T cells from blood. This chain connects TRBV6-5 to TRBJ2-7; TRBD2 matches at 10 bases. This sequence originates from a man aged 18 to 29 with type 1 diabetes. The CDR3 DNA reads TGTGCCAGCAGTTACGGACTAGCGGAAGCTTCCTACGAGCAGTACTTC. Its protein product is CASSYGLAEASYEQYF.